The clone carrying this TCR beta chain was seen only a few times. Its antigen is unknown. Some clones are missing from TCRdb's copy, which holds only in-frame ones; the method was immunoSEQ multiplex PCR. The sample lists 40,000 to 45,000 clones; less than 85% were seen once. The record originates from a study of vaccination effects on CD4 cells after COVID-19. Study-wide background: ViraFEST used viral peptide pools to expand antigen-specific CD4+ T cells before sequencing. Both early and late time points after vaccination provided samples from three convalescent patients.

A roughly 11-day culture period preceded the isolation of CD4+ T cells. According to PCR results, the person was infected with SARS-CoV-2 between March and December 2020. BNT162b2 vaccine or mRNA-1273 vaccine was given to participants in two doses. On day 3 and again on day 7, half the medium was replaced with IL-2 medium. The TCR originated in a human donor who had a prior SARS-CoV-2 infection. The sample in question was CD4+ T cells from PBMCs cultured without peptide, obtained after COVID-19 vaccination.

The CDR3 nucleotides read TGTGCCTGGAGTGTACACTTCTTGGAGACCCAGTACTTC. Encoded protein: CAWSVHFLETQYF. The rearrangement joins TRBV30 to TRBJ2-5; D is ambiguous. The V and J ends lost 0 bases and 5 bases respectively, with 10 bases between them. This CDR3 region has 13 residues. Germline lookup yields CDR1 GTSNPN and CDR2 SVGIG (reference sequence). Full variable domain (missing parts from reference TRBV30 and TRBJ2-5): SQTIHQWPATLVQPVGSPLSLECTVEGTSNPNLYWYRQAAGRGLQLLFYSVGIGQISSEVPQNLSASRPQDRQFILSSKKLLLSDSGFYLCAWSVHFLETQYFGPGTRLLVL.